A selection of T cell receptor beta chains follows, all from one sample in a study of CD8 T cells in Susac syndrome. TCRdb processed the immunoSEQ multiplex PCR reads anew with MiXCR; each CDR3 protein has one entry. The data contain about 400,000 distinct CDR3 sequences, more than 80% of them singletons. The specimen was CD8+ T cells from PBMCs. The origin of the receptors is a human donor with multiple sclerosis. Each CDR3 is given with its conserved first and last residue. D genes are given only for firm matches. Clone size is given for some rows only: seen once, a few or many times, or a class if the clone is expanded.

.,.,TRBJ1-3,TRBV20-1,CSARVEESGNTIHF,TGCAGTGCCCGAGTTGAGGAGTCTGGAAACACCATACATTTT
.,.,TRBJ2-2,TRBV5-5,CASSLWRTVNTGELFF,TGTGCCAGCAGCTTGTGGCGGACAGTGAACACCGGGGAGCTGTTTTTT
.,TRBD1,TRBJ1-1,TRBV19,CASRRTGGDEAFF,TGTGCCAGTAGAAGGACAGGGGGCGACGAAGCTTTCTTT
few,TRBD2,TRBJ2-1,TRBV6-2/TRBV6-3,CASSYGSGRAYNEQFF,TGTGCCAGCAGTTACGGGAGCGGGAGGGCCTACAATGAGCAGTTCTTC
.,TRBD1,TRBJ1-2,TRBV5-5,CASSRGQFGYTF,TGTGCCAGCAGCAGGGGACAGTTCGGCTACACCTTC
.,.,TRBJ2-1,TRBV2,CASSETEPPYNEQFF,TGTGCCAGCAGTGAGACGGAACCACCCTACAATGAGCAGTTCTTC
.,.,TRBJ2-2,TRBV10-1,CASSQVRGTGELFF,TGCGCCAGCAGTCAAGTCCGAGGCACCGGGGAGCTGTTTTTT
.,.,TRBJ2-7,TRBV6-5,CASSYGSGTANYEQYF,TGTGCCAGCAGTTACGGTAGCGGGACAGCCAACTACGAGCAGTACTTC
.,TRBD1,TRBJ1-1,TRBV4-1,CASSQLQGANTEAFF,TGCGCCAGCAGCCAATTACAGGGGGCCAACACTGAAGCTTTCTTT
.,.,TRBJ2-2,TRBV2,CASSDGLITGELFF,TGTGCCAGCAGTGACGGTTTAATTACCGGGGAGCTGTTTTTT
.,TRBD1,TRBJ2-1,TRBV6-2/TRBV6-3,CASSYSMIPGQGWVSSYNEQFF,TGTGCCAGCAGTTACTCGATGATCCCGGGACAGGGTTGGGTGAGCTCCTACAATGAGCAGTTCTTC
.,TRBD1,TRBJ1-1,TRBV6-5,CASRRGTVNPEAFF,TGTGCCAGCAGAAGGGGGACAGTCAATCCTGAAGCTTTCTTT
.,TRBD2,TRBJ2-7,TRBV28,CASSPLFPGLAGGSGEQYF,TGTGCCAGCAGTCCCCTCTTCCCGGGACTAGCGGGAGGGTCCGGCGAGCAGTACTTC
.,.,TRBJ2-2,TRBV6-5,CASSYSREGTNTGELFF,TGTGCCAGCAGTTACTCAAGAGAGGGCACGAACACCGGGGAGCTGTTTTTT
.,TRBD1,TRBJ1-3,TRBV20-1,CSAGPGQGSLSGNTIYF,TGCAGTGCAGGACCGGGACAGGGGTCCCTCTCTGGAAACACCATATATTTT
.,.,TRBJ1-2,TRBV5-5,CASSLRTYDASYGYTF,TGTGCCAGCAGCCTACGGACGTATGATGCGAGCTATGGCTACACCTTC
once,.,TRBJ2-3,TRBV19,CASSPQGTSTDTQYF,TGTGCCAGTAGCCCCCAGGGCACCTCCACAGATACGCAGTATTTT
few,.,TRBJ2-7,TRBV3-1,CASSQEEGVYEQYF,TGTGCCAGCAGCCAAGAGGAGGGCGTCTACGAGCAGTACTTC
.,TRBD2,TRBJ2-1,TRBV11-2,CASSLDWFLAGGSYNEQFF,TGTGCCAGCAGCTTAGATTGGTTTCTAGCGGGAGGCTCCTACAATGAGCAGTTCTTC
.,.,TRBJ1-5,TRBV30,CACSSVYSNQPQHF,TGTGCCTGTTCGTCCGTATATAGCAATCAGCCCCAGCATTTT
.,.,TRBJ2-1,TRBV19,CASSYSYRDYEQFF,TGTGCCAGTAGCTACAGTTACAGGGATTACGAGCAGTTCTTC
.,TRBD1,TRBJ1-1,TRBV6-5,CASSYHLDREGNTEAFF,TGTGCCAGCAGTTACCACCTGGACAGGGAAGGAAACACTGAAGCTTTCTTT
.,.,TRBJ2-1,TRBV12-3/TRBV12-4,CASSGGPRNEQFF,TGTGCCAGCAGTGGGGGACCTCGCAATGAGCAGTTCTTC
.,TRBD1,TRBJ2-1,TRBV7-7,CASSAWTGGLNEQFF,TGTGCTAGCAGCGCTTGGACAGGGGGCTTAAATGAGCAGTTCTTC
.,.,TRBJ1-1,TRBV12-3/TRBV12-4,CASIGVSGSAFF,TGTGCCAGCATCGGAGTATCTGGGTCGGCTTTCTTT